Each of the 16 T cell receptor beta chains below was sequenced from the same sample in a study of blood T cell repertoires in COVID-19. Produced via immunoSEQ multiplex PCR; TCRdb's table is partial and in-frame only. The table shows some 200,000 clones, with about 78% occurring only once. The sequenced material came from peripheral blood. These receptor sequences come from a woman in her seventies with acute or convalescent COVID-19.

This sequence joins TRBV30 and TRBJ1-5; D gene unclear. In germline, CDR1 is GTSNPN, CDR2 SVGIG (reference sequence). The CDR3 spans 16 residues. V lost 2 bases and J 1 base, leaving 15 bases between the germline ends. The CDR3 region is CAWSPVGVTSNQPQHF. The CDR3 DNA reads TGTGCCTGGAGTCCCGTCGGGGTGACGAGCAATCAGCCCCAGCATTTT. Filled out from reference TRBV30 and TRBJ1-5, the complete variable domain reads SQTIHQWPATLVQPVGSPLSLECTVEGTSNPNLYWYRQAAGRGLQLLFYSVGIGQISSEVPQNLSASRPQDRQFILSSKKLLLSDSGFYLCAWSPVGVTSNQPQHFGDGTRLSIL.

The sample holds one count of this clone. In DNA form, the CDR3 reads TGTGCCAGCAGCTTAGCGGGAGGCCTCTACGAGCAGTACTTC. Translating gives CASSLAGGLYEQYF. The rearrangement joins TRBV7-2 to TRBJ2-7, with a tentative D call TRBD2 (6 bases). V lost 0 bases, J lost 3 bases, and 9 bases lay in between. This CDR3 spans 14 amino acids. Germline V CDR1 and CDR2: SGHTA, FQGNSA.

The chain joins TRBV30 to TRBJ2-7, with D possibly matching TRBD2 (6 bases). V was pared by 0 bases and J by 3 bases, with 15 bases between. Germline V gene sequence: CDR1 GTSNPN, CDR2 SVGIG (reference sequence). This CDR3 is 15 amino acids long. This CDR3 reads CAWSVGGTPNYEQYF. For the CDR3, the DNA is TGTGCCTGGAGTGTAGGAGGGACTCCGAACTACGAGCAGTACTTC. The whole variable domain, remainder taken from reference TRBV30 and TRBJ2-7, is SQTIHQWPATLVQPVGSPLSLECTVEGTSNPNLYWYRQAAGRGLQLLFYSVGIGQISSEVPQNLSASRPQDRQFILSSKKLLLSDSGFYLCAWSVGGTPNYEQYFGPGTRLTVT.

V usage is TRBV3-1 (or the pseudogene TRBV3-2) and J usage is TRBJ2-4; 7 bases are a match to TRBD1. The CDR3 runs to 18 residues. V shed 4 bases and J 2 bases; nucleotides not matched to a gene: 14. The germline V gene encodes CDR1 LGHDT and CDR2 YNNKEL (reference sequence). As DNA, the CDR3 is TGTGCCAGCAGCCTCCATGGGGACAGTGGGATGTCCAAAAACATTCAGTACTTC. This translates into CASSLHGDSGMSKNIQYF.

The gene calls are TRBV5-8 and TRBJ2-1; 11 bases are a match to TRBD1. CDR1 and CDR2 (germline): SGHTS, YDEGEE. J lost 10 bases, V lost 5 bases, and 14 bases had no gene match. This CDR3 has 16 residues. In DNA form, the CDR3 reads TGTGCCAGCAGGCCTCCACGGGACAGGGGGTCGGGGGAGCAGTTCTTC. Translating gives CASRPPRDRGSGEQFF. The full variable domain, in which reference TRBV5-8 and TRBJ2-1 provide the parts outside the CDR3, is EAGVTQSPTHLIKTRGQQATLRCSPISGHTSVYWYQQALGLGLQFLLWYDEGEERNRGNFPPRFSGRQFPNYSSELNVNALELEDSALYLCASRPPRDRGSGEQFFGPGTRLTVL.

The chain employs TRBV4-2 and TRBJ2-2; 8 bases are a match to TRBD2. The CDR3 is 16 residues long. V lost 1 base, J lost 2 bases, and 3 bases stayed unmatched. Germline assignment: CDR1 LGHNA and CDR2 YNFKEQ. The CDR3 DNA follows: TGTGCCAGCAGCCAAGCGGCGGGAGGCAACACCGGGGAGCTGTTTTTT. It is translated as CASSQAAGGNTGELFF.

The V call is TRBV10-3, the J call TRBJ2-7; D is possibly TRBD2 (6 bases). This CDR3 comprises 15 residues. The germline V gene has CDR1 ENHRY and CDR2 SYGVKD. V lost 2 bases and J lost 0, with 11 bases in between. For the CDR3, the DNA is TGTGCCATCAGTGAGAGAATAGCGGACTCCTACGAGCAGTACTTC. It translates to CAISERIADSYEQYF.

The chain couples TRBV7-9 to TRBJ1-4; D possibly corresponds to TRBD1 (6 bases). Looked up from germline, CDR1 is SEHNR and CDR2 is FQNEAQ (reference sequence). The CDR3 has 16 amino acids. The V end lost 6 bases, the J end lost 7 bases, and 21 bases lay between the germline ends. CDR3 nucleotides: TGTGCCAGCAGTCGACAGGCCCTGGGCATGGGTGAAAAACTGTTTTTT. Amino acids: CASSRQALGMGEKLFF.

This clone was seen once. Here the CDR3 reads CASSDDGRANTEAFF. In DNA form, the CDR3 reads TGTGCCAGCAGTGATGACGGCAGGGCGAACACTGAAGCTTTCTTT. This sequence joins TRBV25-1 and TRBJ1-1, with D perhaps matching TRBD1 (5 bases). The ends were cut back, 3 bases at V and 1 base at J, with 12 bases in the middle. Per the germline V gene, CDR1 is MGHDK and CDR2 is SYGVNS. This CDR3 comprises 15 residues.

The chain recombines TRBV14 with TRBJ2-7; 9 nucleotides align to TRBD1. CDR3 length equals 13 residues. V trimming: 2 bases; J trimming: 13 bases; junction bases outside the gene matches: 9. CDR1 and CDR2 from the germline V gene are SGHDN and FVKESK. This CDR3 reads CASSQYLGDRVYF. The DNA of the CDR3 is TGTGCCAGCAGCCAATATTTAGGGGACAGGGTTTACTTC.

The chain uses TRBV12-3 or TRBV12-4 and TRBJ2-5; weak D call: TRBD1 (6 bases). The length of the CDR3 is 13 residues. V lost 3 bases to trimming and J lost 4 bases, with 9 bases between them. The CDR3 protein is CASSFGGPETQYF. In nucleotides, the CDR3 is TGTGCCAGCAGTTTTGGGGGCCCAGAGACCCAGTACTTC.

This chain connects TRBV3-1 (or the pseudogene TRBV3-2) to TRBJ2-7, with TRBD2 matching 16 bases. The length of the CDR3 is 16 residues. The germline CDR1 and CDR2 sequences are LGHDT and YNNKEL (reference sequence). V lost 4 bases to trimming and J lost 7 bases; unmatched junction nucleotides: 7. The CDR3 bases are TGTGCCAGCAGCCTTGGGACTAGCGGGAGGGCCGGGGAGCAGTACTTC. Amino acids: CASSLGTSGRAGEQYF.

The chain has TRBV28 and TRBJ2-1, with D maybe TRBD2 (5 bases). This CDR3 is 15 amino acids long. Germline V lookup: CDR1 MDHEN, CDR2 SYDVKM. V lost 1 base, J lost 15 bases, and 22 bases lay in between. CDR3 nucleotides: TGTGCCAGCAGTTTATCCGGGATTACTACATTCATCTTGTTCTTC. Amino acid sequence: CASSLSGITTFILFF.

The chain is built from TRBV4-2 and TRBJ2-2; 10 nucleotides match TRBD2. CDR3 length: 16 amino acids. V gave up 5 bases and J gave up 5 bases; unmatched junction bases: 8. Germline V lookup: CDR1 LGHNA, CDR2 YNFKEQ. CDR3: CASSVPLAGVTGELFF. CDR3 DNA sequence: TGTGCCAGCAGCGTACCTCTAGCGGGAGTTACCGGGGAGCTGTTTTTT.

The genes are TRBV6-4 and TRBJ2-7; no clear D gene. The ends were cut back, 0 bases at V and 0 bases at J, with 12 bases in the middle. The CDR3 extends over 16 amino acids. Germline CDR1 MRHNA, CDR2 SNTAGT. The CDR3, as DNA: TGTGCCAGCAGTGACTCGAGGCCCTTCCTCTCCTACGAGCAGTACTTC. Its protein is CASSDSRPFLSYEQYF.

This clone was found a few times. The V call is TRBV5-4, the J call TRBJ1-6; 9 positions match TRBD1. Germline V gene data show CDR1 as SGHNT and CDR2 as YYREEE (reference sequence). The CDR3 covers 16 residues. Trimming cost V 3 bases and J 8 bases; bases outside gene matches: 9. The CDR3 spells CASSSSWDRDHSPLHF. CDR3 DNA sequence: TGTGCCAGCAGCTCCTCGTGGGACAGGGACCATTCACCCCTCCACTTT. Drawing the rest from reference TRBV5-4 and TRBJ1-6, the complete variable domain is ETGVTQSPTHLIKTRGQQVTLRCSSQSGHNTVSWYQQALGQGPQFIFQYYREEENGRGNFPPRFSGLQFPNYSSELNVNALELDDSALYLCASSSSWDRDHSPLHFGNGTRLTVT.